This T cell receptor beta chain was retrieved from a study of blood T cell repertoires in COVID-19. The length of the CDR3 is 14 residues. The germline V gene has CDR1 MNHEY and CDR2 SMNVEV (reference sequence). V was pared by 2 bases and J by 11 bases, with 6 bases of the junction left unmatched. Generated by immunoSEQ multiplex PCR, the TCRdb table keeps only in-frame clones and is missing some. The table records hundreds of thousands of clones, around nine tenths of them present only once. This clonotype was obtained from a man between 40 and 49 years old with acute or convalescent COVID-19. The sample comprised peripheral blood. The rearrangement uses TRBV27 and TRBJ1-6; 7 nucleotides align to TRBD1. CDR3 residues: CASSLEGQFTPLHF. The CDR3 DNA sequence: TGTGCCAGCAGTTTAGAGGGACAGTTTACACCCCTCCACTTT.